This T cell receptor beta chain was sequenced for a study of blood T cell repertoires in COVID-19. Study-wide background: The United States, Italy and Spain were the sources of the acute and convalescent COVID-19 samples. T cells, B-cell-depleted T cells, or PBMCs supplied cDNA or gDNA.

In the source study's methods: Reference gene primer amplification in the assay estimated nucleated cell counts. Assay: immunoSEQ multiplex PCR; the TCRdb copy retains only in-frame clones and omits some. The DNA was the basis for D and trimming; V, J and clone size are from that table. The table includes 45,000 or so clones, roughly 87% detected once. This receptor was taken from a woman aged 80 or over in a cohort sampled during active or convalescent COVID-19. Specimen: peripheral blood.

The CDR3 nucleotides are TGCGCCAGCAGTTTCACGTCGCGGGGACGCGGCACTGAAGCTTTCTTT. Amino acids: CASSFTSRGRGTEAFF. The chain recombines TRBV5-1 with TRBJ1-1; tentatively, D is TRBD1 (5 bases). There are 16 residues in the CDR3. The germline CDR1 and CDR2 sequences are SGHRS and YFSETQ. V dropped 5 bases and J dropped 4 bases, with 21 bases sitting between them.